A single sample is the source of the 22 T cell receptor beta chains below, sequenced in a study of blood T cell repertoires in COVID-19. Measured with immunoSEQ multiplex PCR; TCRdb has only the in-frame clones, and not every one. Of around 160,000 clones in the sample, 75% to 85% were seen once. Material for sequencing was peripheral blood. The source of these receptors is a human donor with acute or convalescent COVID-19. The donor label of this sample is uncertain.

The chain uses TRBV27 and TRBJ2-2; the match to TRBD2 covers 9 bases. CDR1 and CDR2 (germline): MNHEY, SMNVEV (reference sequence). The CDR3 covers 19 residues. The ends lost 5 bases at V and 2 bases at J; junction bases unmatched: 15. CDR3 DNA: TGTGCCAGCAGTGCGGGCAGGGCGGCTAGCGGGGCTAACACCGGGGAGCTGTTTTTT. This sequence encodes CASSAGRAASGANTGELFF.

The rearrangement joins TRBV13 to TRBJ2-1; 7 bases fit TRBD2. From germline, CDR1 is PRHDT and CDR2 FYEKMQ (reference sequence). The CDR3 is 16 amino acids. V shed 8 bases and J 9 bases; nucleotides not matched to a gene: 19. This CDR3 is CASSGEGEVVLGEQFF. CDR3 nucleotide sequence: TGTGCCAGCTCGGGGGAGGGTGAAGTCGTCCTCGGTGAGCAGTTCTTC.

CDR3: CASSQDSHEQFF. In DNA form, the CDR3 reads TGTGCCAGCAGCCAAGATAGCCATGAGCAGTTCTTC. V is TRBV4-2 and J is TRBJ2-1; D is uncertain. Germline V gene data show CDR1 as LGHNA and CDR2 as YNFKEQ. V dropped 0 bases and J dropped 8 bases, with 5 bases sitting between them. This CDR3 has 12 residues.

The rearrangement links TRBV20-1 to TRBJ2-1; maybe TRBD1 (5 bases). With 3 bases removed from V and 6 bases from J, the gap between germline ends came to 15 bases. The CDR3 contains 14 residues. Germline V gene sequence: CDR1 DFQATT, CDR2 SNEGSKA (reference sequence). DNA for the CDR3: TGCAGTGCTAGTCCCCGGCAGGGCACCAATGAGCAGTTCTTC. Its protein product is CSASPRQGTNEQFF.

The gene calls are TRBV6-6 and TRBJ2-7; D may be TRBD1 (6 bases). This CDR3 has 14 residues. Trimming took off 7 bases at V and 5 bases at J, with 18 bases between the two ends. The germline V gene encodes CDR1 MNHNY and CDR2 SVGAGI (reference sequence). CDR3 DNA: TGTGCCAGCACTTTGACAGGTGCAGGCGACGAGCAGTACTTC. Its protein is CASTLTGAGDEQYF.

The chain carries TRBV5-1 and TRBJ1-1; TRBD1 is a possible D gene (6 bases). Trimming took off 4 bases at V and 0 bases at J, with 16 bases between the two ends. The length of the CDR3 is 16 residues. Germline V gene sequence: CDR1 SGHRS, CDR2 YFSETQ. CDR3 in DNA: TGCGCCAGCAGCCCCCTTGGCAGGGGCATGAACACTGAAGCTTTCTTT. This encodes CASSPLGRGMNTEAFF.

The chain couples TRBV20-1 to TRBJ1-5, with 7 bases aligning to TRBD1. V lost 3 bases and J lost 7; bases outside the gene matches: 9. This CDR3 is built from 14 residues. Germline CDR1 is DFQATT and CDR2 is SNEGSKA (reference sequence). CDR3 sequence: CSASLQGTGQPQHF. CDR3 nucleotides: TGCAGTGCTAGTCTACAGGGGACGGGGCAGCCCCAGCATTTT.

The rearrangement uses TRBV6-6 and TRBJ2-3, with D possibly being TRBD1 (7 bases). V lost 6 bases, J lost 6 bases, and 19 bases lay in between. The CDR3 contains 15 residues. The germline CDR1 and CDR2 sequences are MNHNY and SVGAGI (reference sequence). CDR3 DNA: TGTGCCAGCAGGGACCTCGCAGGGGGGTTCGATACGCAGTATTTT. Protein sequence: CASRDLAGGFDTQYF.

The chain uses TRBV4-1 and TRBJ2-5; unclear D gene. CDR3 length: 13 amino acids. Germline loops: CDR1 MGHRA, CDR2 YSYEKL. The ends were cut back, 4 bases at V and 5 bases at J, with 11 bases in the middle. The CDR3 loop reads CASSLGPAETQYF. The CDR3 nucleotides are TGCGCCAGCAGCCTTGGCCCAGCGGAGACCCAGTACTTC.

The CDR3 DNA reads TGCGCCAGCAGCTTGGAACAGGGGACCCAAGAGACCCAGTACTTC. Translated: CASSLEQGTQETQYF. The chain combines TRBV5-1 with TRBJ2-5; 7 bases are shared with TRBD1. The CDR3 covers 15 residues. Germline assignment: CDR1 SGHRS and CDR2 YFSETQ. V lost 0 bases and J lost 1; bases outside the gene matches: 3.

The rearrangement joins TRBV11-2 to TRBJ2-5, with a weak D call TRBD2 (7 bases). Trimming pared 5 bases from V and 3 bases from J, leaving 13 bases between. From germline, CDR1 is SGHAT and CDR2 FQNNGV. The CDR3 covers 14 residues. The chain's CDR3 is CASSPGRGEETQYF. CDR3 DNA: TGTGCCAGCAGCCCGGGGAGGGGGGAAGAGACCCAGTACTTC.

The gene calls are TRBV6-5 and TRBJ1-1; D ambiguous. V lost 2 bases and J 1 base, leaving 11 bases between the germline ends. CDR3 length: 15 amino acids. Germline V CDR1 and CDR2: MNHEY, SVGAGI. CDR3 sequence (DNA): TGTGCCAGCAGTTACCACAGCCGCTCGAACACTGAAGCTTTCTTT. Amino acids: CASSYHSRSNTEAFF.

This chain connects TRBV5-1 to TRBJ1-2; 9 bases match TRBD1. CDR1 is SGHRS and CDR2 is YFSETQ in the germline V gene. This CDR3 spans 14 amino acids. The trim removed 5 bases at V and 4 bases at J, leaving 6 bases unmatched. This CDR3 is CASRPGTGSYGYTF. The CDR3 nucleotides are TGCGCCAGCAGGCCCGGGACAGGGAGCTATGGCTACACCTTC.

This chain links TRBV7-9 with TRBJ1-6; possibly TRBD1 for D (6 bases). This CDR3 has 14 residues. Trimming pared 3 bases from V and 10 bases from J, leaving 13 bases between. Germline V CDR1 and CDR2: SEHNR, FQNEAQ (reference sequence). The CDR3, as DNA: TGTGCCAGCAGCTTCCACAGGGAACCATCACCCCTCCACTTT. It translates to CASSFHREPSPLHF.

The chain has TRBV2 and TRBJ1-5; maybe TRBD1 (6 bases). The CDR3 extends over 14 amino acids. V was pared by 4 bases and J by 5 bases, with 12 bases between. Per germline, CDR1 SNHLY and CDR2 FYNNEI. The CDR3 bases are TGTGCCAGCAGTGGGACAGCGCCTTATCAGCCCCAGCATTTT. This encodes CASSGTAPYQPQHF.

The chain has TRBV27 and TRBJ2-3, with D tentatively TRBD2 (7 bases). The V end lost 2 bases, the J end lost 1 base, and 10 bases lay between the germline ends. This CDR3 comprises 15 residues. The germline CDR1 and CDR2 sequences are MNHEY and SMNVEV (reference sequence). The CDR3 loop reads CASSLGGGRTDTQYF. CDR3 in DNA: TGTGCCAGCAGTTTAGGCGGGGGCCGCACAGATACGCAGTATTTT.

For this clone: Compared with germline, one end of the junction differs, possibly owing to a read error. The gene calls are TRBV6-1 and TRBJ1-1; tentatively, D is TRBD1 (6 bases). The CDR3 runs to 13 residues. CDR1 is MNHNS and CDR2 is SASEGT in the germline V gene. CDR3 amino acids: CASSEASRGRVWF. CDR3 coding DNA: TGTGCCAGCAGTGAAGCGTCGAGGGGGAGGGTTTGGTTT.

The V gene is TRBV2, the J gene TRBJ1-2; 7 bases align to TRBD1. V was pared by 6 bases and J by 6 bases, with 4 bases of the junction left unmatched. Germline loops: CDR1 SNHLY, CDR2 FYNNEI. This CDR3 contains 12 residues. CDR3 DNA: TGTGCCAGCAGGTGGCAGGGGGATGGCTACACCTTC. This gives the protein CASRWQGDGYTF.

In its sample, this clone was seen a few times. The chain couples TRBV6-1 to TRBJ2-7; TRBD2 matches at 7 bases. Germline V CDR1 and CDR2: MNHNS, SASEGT. This CDR3 has 15 amino acids. The V segment lost 2 bases and the J segment 0 bases; nucleotides outside the gene matches: 4. In DNA, the CDR3 is TGTGCCAGCAGTGAAATGGGGGGGGGCTCCTACGAGCAGTACTTC. Translating gives CASSEMGGGSYEQYF.

This clone appeared a single time. The rearrangement joins TRBV5-1 to TRBJ1-1; the D is unclear. Germline V gene data show CDR1 as SGHRS and CDR2 as YFSETQ. The CDR3 runs 10 residues. V was cut by 1 base and J by 10 bases, with 5 bases left in between. The CDR3 is CASSLPSAFF. The CDR3, as DNA: TGCGCCAGCAGCTTGCCCTCAGCTTTCTTT.

The chain carries TRBV18 and TRBJ1-2; no firm D call. Trimming removed 1 base at V and 1 base at J, with 10 bases between. The germline CDR1 and CDR2 sequences are KGHSH and LQKENI. This CDR3 is 15 amino acids long. The CDR3 loop reads CASSPLSGVNYGYTF. In nucleotides, the CDR3 is TGTGCCAGCTCACCACTGAGCGGAGTTAACTATGGCTACACCTTC.

The chain joins TRBV27 to TRBJ1-6; D is unclear. The ends were cut back, 4 bases at V and 7 bases at J, with 8 bases in the middle. Germline CDR1 is MNHEY and CDR2 is SMNVEV (reference sequence). This CDR3 spans 13 amino acids. The CDR3 bases are TGTGCCAGCAGTTCGGGGTACAATTCACCCCTCCACTTT. Amino acids: CASSSGYNSPLHF.